Each of the 28 T cell receptor beta chains below was sequenced from the same sample in a study of OX40 agonist ivuxolimab in advanced cancers. Sequencing used immunoSEQ multiplex PCR; TCRdb keeps in-frame clones, though not all of them. The sample has 70,000 or so clones, 70% to 90% seen once; the top ten hold 1.3%. Sequenced material: CD4+ or CD8+ T cells sorted from blood, taken in a trial of the OX40 agonist ivuxolimab. These receptors came from an adult with an advanced solid tumor such as melanoma, head and neck, liver or kidney cancer.

The V gene is TRBV28, the J gene TRBJ1-2; the D gene is possibly TRBD1 (5 bases). Trimming took 3 bases from V and 4 from J, leaving 9 bases between them. Per germline, CDR1 MDHEN and CDR2 SYDVKM. This CDR3 has 13 residues. Here the CDR3 DNA reads TGTGCCAGCAGTTTCACGGACATCTATGGCTACACCTTC. Translated: CASSFTDIYGYTF.

This chain uses TRBV5-1 with TRBJ2-2, with 7 bases matching TRBD2. The CDR3 totals 19 residues. The V gene end was trimmed by 4 bases and the J gene end by 4 bases; junction bases not matched to a gene: 19. Germline assignment: CDR1 SGHRS and CDR2 YFSETQ. CDR3 DNA sequence: TGCGCCAGCAGCGGGGGTCTAGCGGTAGAGAGTTACTCCACCGGGGAGCTGTTTTTT. Protein product: CASSGGLAVESYSTGELFF. The full variable domain, completed using reference TRBV5-1 and TRBJ2-2, is KAGVTQTPRYLIKTRGQQVTLSCSPISGHRSVSWYQQTPGQGLQFLFEYFSETQRNKGNFPGRFSGRQFSNSRSEMNVSTLELGDSALYLCASSGGLAVESYSTGELFFGEGSRLTVL.

The chain joins TRBV7-9 to TRBJ1-5, with 9 bases matching TRBD1. Germline trimming cut 5 bases from V and 4 bases from J; bases unmatched to any gene: 3. The CDR3 contains 14 residues. From germline, CDR1 is SEHNR and CDR2 FQNEAQ (reference sequence). The CDR3 region is CASSRGQGNQPQHF. The CDR3 bases are TGTGCCAGCAGCCGGGGACAGGGAAATCAGCCCCAGCATTTT.

This clone was seen once. V is TRBV14 and J is TRBJ1-4; the D is unclear. V was trimmed by 3 bases and J by 8 bases, leaving 19 bases between them. Germline V gene sequence: CDR1 SGHDN, CDR2 FVKESK. There are 16 residues in the CDR3. The CDR3 nucleotides are TGTGCCAGCAGCCATACGACCCCCGGGCGCGGAGAAAAACTGTTTTTT. Translating gives CASSHTTPGRGEKLFF.

V is TRBV7-9 and J is TRBJ2-3; D not resolved. Germline-derived CDR1 and CDR2 are SEHNR and FQNEAQ (reference sequence). V gave up 3 bases and J gave up 7 bases, with 8 bases separating them. The CDR3 length is 12 residues. The DNA for the CDR3 is TGTGCCAGCAGCTTTCCGACGCATACGCAGTATTTT. This translates into CASSFPTHTQYF.

This chain joins TRBV6-5 and TRBJ2-2; D is possibly TRBD1 (5 bases). The CDR3 is made up of 15 amino acids. In germline, CDR1 is MNHEY, CDR2 SVGAGI. V was clipped by 1 base and J by 1 base, with 7 bases between them. The CDR3 reads CASSYLDRNTGELFF. The CDR3 nucleotides are TGTGCCAGCAGTTACTTAGACAGGAACACCGGGGAGCTGTTTTTT.

The chain recombines TRBV19 with TRBJ1-1; D gene ambiguous. The CDR3 has 15 amino acids. Trimming removed 5 bases from V and 0 bases from J, with 13 bases in between. Germline loops: CDR1 LNHDA, CDR2 SQIVND (reference sequence). CDR3 sequence reads: CASSPQFGMNTEAFF. CDR3 DNA: TGTGCCAGTAGTCCCCAATTCGGGATGAACACTGAAGCTTTCTTT.

As to this clone: One end of the junction does not line up with germline, which may come from a read error. J is TRBJ2-2 and V is TRBV7-9, with D possibly matching TRBD1 (6 bases). This CDR3 is built from 13 residues. Germline values: CDR1 SEHNR, CDR2 FQNEAQ (reference sequence). CDR3 protein: CASRLGQTGELFF. The CDR3 DNA sequence: TGTGCCAGCAGATTAGGACAGACCGGGGAGCTGTTTTTT.

The V and J genes are TRBV18 and TRBJ1-3; D perhaps matches TRBD1 (6 bases). Trimming took off 3 bases at V and 4 bases at J, with 19 bases between the two ends. Germline V gene data show CDR1 as KGHSH and CDR2 as LQKENI. The CDR3 runs 17 residues. The CDR3 DNA is TGTGCCAGCTCACCGATAAAACAGGGAGTTCTCGGAAACACCATATATTTT. Translating gives CASSPIKQGVLGNTIYF. The whole variable domain, remainder taken from reference TRBV18 and TRBJ1-3, is NAGVMQNPRHLVRRRGQEARLRCSPMKGHSHVYWYRQLPEEGLKFMVYLQKENIIDESGMPKERFSAEFPKEGPSILRIQQVVRGDSAAYFCASSPIKQGVLGNTIYFGEGSWLTVV.

The rearrangement uses TRBV5-4 and TRBJ2-2; unclear D gene. Germline values: CDR1 SGHNT, CDR2 YYREEE (reference sequence). Deletions cut 0 bases from V and 3 bases from J, with 6 bases between. This CDR3 has 14 amino acids. In DNA form, the CDR3 reads TGTGCCAGCAGCTTGGACACTTACACCGGGGAGCTGTTTTTT. Residues: CASSLDTYTGELFF.

The rearrangement links TRBV5-6 to TRBJ2-7; D may be TRBD1 or TRBD2 (5 bases each). This CDR3 contains 12 residues. CDR1 is SGHDT, CDR2 YYEEEE, per germline. Trimming took off 4 bases at V and 3 bases at J, with 8 bases between the two ends. The CDR3 spells CASSQGVYEQYF. The CDR3 nucleotides are TGTGCCAGCAGCCAGGGAGTCTACGAGCAGTACTTC.

The rearrangement joins TRBV29-1 to TRBJ1-1, with a tentative D call TRBD1 (5 bases). This CDR3 has 16 residues. Germline CDR1 reads SQVTM; CDR2 reads ANQGSEA. Trimming pared 4 bases from V and 8 bases from J, leaving 26 bases between. CDR3 protein: CSVGGIAGTGPREAFF. The DNA for the CDR3 is TGCAGCGTTGGGGGCATCGCAGGAACCGGCCCCAGAGAAGCTTTCTTT.

J is TRBJ2-7 and V is TRBV7-6, with D perhaps TRBD2 (5 bases). This CDR3 region has 15 residues. The germline V gene has CDR1 SGHVS and CDR2 FNYEAQ. Trimming removed 2 bases at V and 1 base at J, with 12 bases between. The CDR3 bases are TGTGCCAGCAGCTTACGACACGAGGGTTCCTACGAGCAGTACTTC. Its protein is CASSLRHEGSYEQYF.

The chain links TRBV28 to TRBJ2-7; 9 nucleotides match TRBD1. The CDR3 sequence is 15 residues long. Germline assignment: CDR1 MDHEN and CDR2 SYDVKM. Trimming cost V 5 bases and J 5 bases; bases outside gene matches: 10. CDR3 loop: CASSTRTGALDEQYF. The DNA of the CDR3 is TGTGCCAGCAGTACTCGGACAGGGGCTCTCGACGAGCAGTACTTC.

The V gene is TRBV28, the J gene TRBJ2-7, with no clear D. Per the germline V gene, CDR1 is MDHEN and CDR2 is SYDVKM. The CDR3 length is 15 residues. V was clipped by 6 bases and J by 3 bases, with 18 bases between them. The CDR3 DNA is TGTGCCAGCAGCCGAACAGACTTACTCCTCTACGAGCAGTACTTC. Translating gives CASSRTDLLLYEQYF.

The chain recombines TRBV10-2 with TRBJ1-4; D remains ambiguous. CDR3 length: 13 residues. With 4 bases removed from V and 5 bases from J, the gap between germline ends came to 8 bases. Germline V gene data show CDR1 as WSHSY and CDR2 as SAAADI. The CDR3 sequence: CASSGQLNEKLFF. CDR3 coding DNA: TGCGCCAGCAGTGGGCAGCTGAATGAAAAACTGTTTTTT.

The chain employs TRBV21-1 and TRBJ2-7; the D call in the table, TRBD1, was not verified against the DNA. TRBV21-1 is tagged as a pseudogene. The CDR3 totals 15 residues. DNA of the CDR3: TGTGCCAGCAGCAGAACCCGGGACAGGATCTACGAGCAGTACTTC. Its protein is CASSRTRDRIYEQYF.

This sequence joins TRBV6-6 and TRBJ1-2; no clear D. Trimming took 2 bases from V and 3 from J, leaving 4 bases between them. The CDR3 runs 12 residues. Germline CDR1 is MNHNY and CDR2 is SVGAGI (reference sequence). CDR3 DNA: TGTGCCAGCAGTTACGGGGACTATGGCTACACCTTC. Its translation: CASSYGDYGYTF.

The V and J genes are TRBV9 and TRBJ1-2; 7 nucleotides align to TRBD1. Germline CDR1 is SGDLS and CDR2 is YYNGEE. CDR3 size: 17 residues. With V trimmed by 3 bases and J by 0 bases, 11 bases remained unmatched. The CDR3 nucleotides are TGTGCCAGCAGCGATTACCCGGGACAGAATTCTAACTATGGCTACACCTTC. Its translation is CASSDYPGQNSNYGYTF.

The V call is TRBV29-1, the J call TRBJ2-7, with TRBD1 identical over 12 bases. Germline V gene data show CDR1 as SQVTM and CDR2 as ANQGSEA. The CDR3 is 15 residues long. V trimming: 6 bases; J trimming: 2 bases; junction bases outside the gene matches: 8. As DNA, the CDR3 is TGCAGCGTCTCCGCGGGGGACAGGGGGCCCTACGAGCAGTACTTC. It translates to CSVSAGDRGPYEQYF.

V usage is TRBV30 and J usage is TRBJ1-2; tentative D call: TRBD1 (5 bases). CDR1 is GTSNPN, CDR2 SVGIG, per germline (reference sequence). V was pared by 4 bases and J by 2 bases, with 14 bases between. There are 14 residues in the CDR3. CDR3 DNA sequence: TGTGCCTGGACTTACTCGGGACGGAACTATGGCTACACCTTC. This codes for CAWTYSGRNYGYTF.

In this sample, this clone turned up a few times. The CDR3 DNA is TGTGCCTGGAGGATTAAGGCAGCTATGAACACTGAAGCTTTCTTT. This translates into CAWRIKAAMNTEAFF. The chain combines TRBV30 with TRBJ1-1; D is uncertain. Trimming removed 3 bases at V and 0 bases at J, with 14 bases between. The CDR3 totals 15 residues. CDR1 and CDR2 (germline): GTSNPN, SVGIG (reference sequence).

CDR3 nucleotide sequence: TGTGCCAGCAGTTTATGGTGGACTAGCGGGTACAATGAGCAGTTCTTC. Protein sequence: CASSLWWTSGYNEQFF. The rearrangement joins TRBV28 to TRBJ2-1; 11 bases are shared with TRBD2. The V gene end was trimmed by 0 bases and the J gene end by 4 bases; junction bases not matched to a gene: 2. This CDR3 is built from 16 residues. Germline V CDR1 and CDR2: MDHEN, SYDVKM. The full variable domain, its missing parts supplied by reference TRBV28 and TRBJ2-1, is DVKVTQSSRYLVKRTGEKVFLECVQDMDHENMFWYRQDPGLGLRLIYFSYDVKMKEKGDIPEGYSVSREKKERFSLILESASTNQTSMYLCASSLWWTSGYNEQFFGPGTRLTVL.

V usage is TRBV9 and J usage is TRBJ2-2; D could derive from TRBD1 or TRBD2 (5 bases each). Germline lookup yields CDR1 SGDLS and CDR2 YYNGEE. V dropped 1 base and J dropped 0 bases, with 16 bases sitting between them. This CDR3 is built from 18 residues. The CDR3 coding sequence is TGTGCCAGCAGCGTACCCACCGGGACGGATCCGAACACCGGGGAGCTGTTTTTT. This gives the protein CASSVPTGTDPNTGELFF. Supplemented by reference TRBV9 and TRBJ2-2, the full variable domain reads DSGVTQTPKHLITATGQRVTLRCSPRSGDLSVYWYQQSLDQGLQFLIQYYNGEERAKGNILERFSAQQFPDLHSELNLSSLELGDSALYFCASSVPTGTDPNTGELFFGEGSRLTVL.

CDR3 region: CASSFFDRNTEAFF. The CDR3 DNA reads as TGTGCCAGCAGCTTTTTCGACAGAAACACTGAAGCTTTCTTT. This rearrangement joins TRBV5-6 to TRBJ1-1; the D gene is possibly TRBD1 (5 bases). The CDR3 runs 14 residues. Per germline, CDR1 SGHDT and CDR2 YYEEEE. Deletions cut 2 bases from V and 2 bases from J, with 10 bases between.

A few counts support this clone. The CDR3: CASSLDGVYNSPLHF. CDR3 nucleotide sequence: TGCGCCAGCAGCTTGGATGGGGTTTATAATTCACCCCTCCACTTT. This chain uses TRBV5-1 with TRBJ1-6; no definite D call. Trimming took off 0 bases at V and 4 bases at J, with 8 bases between the two ends. CDR1 SGHRS and CDR2 YFSETQ come from the germline V gene. The CDR3 has 15 amino acids.

This chain joins TRBV12-5 and TRBJ2-7; D perhaps matches TRBD1 (5 bases). Between the trimmed V and J ends, which lost 1 base and 6 bases, there was a span of 10 bases. This CDR3 has 13 residues. Per germline, CDR1 LGHNT and CDR2 FRNRAP. The CDR3 is CASGLGQTGEQYF. DNA of the CDR3: TGTGCTAGTGGTTTGGGACAGACCGGCGAGCAGTACTTC.

The chain joins TRBV19 to TRBJ1-5; tentative D call: TRBD1 (5 bases). Germline CDR1 LNHDA, CDR2 SQIVND (reference sequence). V gave up 4 bases and J gave up 1 base, with 11 bases separating them. The CDR3 contains 15 residues. The DNA for the CDR3 is TGTGCCAGTAGTAGACCCCGGGACAGCAATCAGCCCCAGCATTTT. Translated, it gives CASSRPRDSNQPQHF. Full variable domain (outside the CDR3, taken from reference TRBV19 and TRBJ1-5): DGGITQSPKYLFRKEGQNVTLSCEQNLNHDAMYWYRQDPGQGLRLIYYSQIVNDFQKGDIAEGYSVSREKKESFPLTVTSAQKNPTAFYLCASSRPRDSNQPQHFGDGTRLSIL.